These T cell receptor beta chains were read from a single sample in a study of T cell repertoires in cytomegalovirus infection. These receptors have no known antigen. TCRdb reprocessed the reads with MiXCR, giving one entry per CDR3 protein. The top ten hold about 12% of the sample, which has 650,000 to 850,000 distinct CDR3 sequences, 25% to 35% seen once. This specimen was cultured CD8+ T cells from PBMCs, taken from culture after CMV antigen stimulation. The origin of the receptors is a human donor in good health (CMV status not recorded). Some clones in this sample may be carry-over from other donors' samples. Each CDR3 is given with its conserved first and last residue. D genes are given only for firm matches. A clone size is listed for some rows: how often the clone was seen (once, few, many), or a class if it is expanded.

abundance: NA
j_gene: TRBJ1-2
v_gene: TRBV12-3/TRBV12-4
d_gene: NA
CDR3nt: TGTGCCAGCAGTTTGGCGGAGGGTCATGACGATGGCTACACCTTC
CDR3aa: CASSLAEGHDDGYTF

abundance: NA
j_gene: TRBJ2-7
v_gene: TRBV15
d_gene: NA
CDR3nt: TGTGCCACCAGCACCGACCTGGGCAGGACCTACGAGCAGTACTTC
CDR3aa: CATSTDLGRTYEQYF

abundance: few
j_gene: TRBJ2-1
v_gene: TRBV27
d_gene: TRBD2
CDR3nt: TGTGCCAGCAGTTTAGGGAGCGGGGGCGCGTCGATTGAGCAGTTCTTC
CDR3aa: CASSLGSGGASIEQFF

abundance: NA
j_gene: TRBJ1-1
v_gene: TRBV11-2
d_gene: NA
CDR3nt: TGTGCCAGCAGCTCGACAGACCGTTCGAACACTGAAGCTTTCTTT
CDR3aa: CASSSTDRSNTEAFF

abundance: NA
j_gene: TRBJ1-2
v_gene: TRBV7-2
d_gene: NA
CDR3nt: TGTGCCAACAGCTCGGGCGGAGGCTACACCTTC
CDR3aa: CANSSGGGYTF

abundance: many
j_gene: TRBJ2-3
v_gene: TRBV7-9
d_gene: NA
CDR3nt: TGTGCCAGCAGCGGGGCCGGGACGGCCTACACAGATACGCAGTATTTT
CDR3aa: CASSGAGTAYTDTQYF

abundance: many
j_gene: TRBJ1-2
v_gene: TRBV12-5
d_gene: NA
CDR3nt: TGTGCTAGTGGTTTGGTACCTGGGGAGTATGGCTACACCTTC
CDR3aa: CASGLVPGEYGYTF

abundance: NA
j_gene: TRBJ1-2
v_gene: TRBV27
d_gene: TRBD1
CDR3nt: TGTGCCAGCAGTCCGGACAGGGGGGTTGGCTACACCTTC
CDR3aa: CASSPDRGVGYTF

abundance: few
j_gene: TRBJ2-2
v_gene: TRBV7-6
d_gene: NA
CDR3nt: TGTGCCAGCAGCTCAGGAGGACATGGGAACACCGGGGAGCTGTTTTTT
CDR3aa: CASSSGGHGNTGELFF

abundance: NA
j_gene: TRBJ1-1
v_gene: TRBV29-1
d_gene: NA
CDR3nt: TGCAGCGTTGAACGGGGCGGGGGGACTGAAGCTTTCTTT
CDR3aa: CSVERGGGTEAFF

abundance: once
j_gene: TRBJ2-3
v_gene: TRBV4-2
d_gene: NA
CDR3nt: TGTGCCAGCAGCCAAGGCAACCTTGATACGCAGTATTTT
CDR3aa: CASSQGNLDTQYF

abundance: few
j_gene: TRBJ2-1
v_gene: TRBV6-8
d_gene: NA
CDR3nt: TGTGCCAGCAGAAGCGGTGTTTGGCAGTTCTTC
CDR3aa: CASRSGVWQFF

abundance: few
j_gene: TRBJ1-2
v_gene: TRBV27
d_gene: NA
CDR3nt: TGTGCCAGCAGACGGGAGGACTATGGCTACACCTTC
CDR3aa: CASRREDYGYTF

abundance: few
j_gene: TRBJ2-7
v_gene: TRBV6-6
d_gene: NA
CDR3nt: TGTGCCAGTTTTCCGGGGGACAGCCGCCACTACGAGCAGTACTTC
CDR3aa: CASFPGDSRHYEQYF

abundance: NA
j_gene: TRBJ2-5
v_gene: TRBV5-5
d_gene: NA
CDR3nt: TGTGCCAGCAGCTTGCGGCCACTACAAGAGACCCAGTACTTC
CDR3aa: CASSLRPLQETQYF

abundance: NA
j_gene: TRBJ1-3
v_gene: TRBV12-3/TRBV12-4
d_gene: TRBD1
CDR3nt: TGTGCCAGCACCGAAACAGGGGACCCAAACACCATATATTTT
CDR3aa: CASTETGDPNTIYF

abundance: few
j_gene: TRBJ2-1
v_gene: TRBV5-1
d_gene: NA
CDR3nt: TGCGCCAGCAGCTTGGCCGACGGGAATGAGCAGTTCTTC
CDR3aa: CASSLADGNEQFF

abundance: few
j_gene: TRBJ1-1
v_gene: TRBV12-3/TRBV12-4
d_gene: NA
CDR3nt: TGTGCCAGCAGTTTCCGCCAGGGCGAAGCTTTCTTT
CDR3aa: CASSFRQGEAFF

abundance: few
j_gene: TRBJ1-1
v_gene: TRBV6-6
d_gene: NA
CDR3nt: TGTGCCAGCAGTTACCCACCCGCAGGTAGAGGGCGGAACACTGAAGCTTTCTTT
CDR3aa: CASSYPPAGRGRNTEAFF

abundance: few
j_gene: TRBJ2-1
v_gene: TRBV24-1
d_gene: TRBD1
CDR3nt: TGTGCCACCAGTGTGGGACAGGGTAATACGGATGAGCAGTTCTTC
CDR3aa: CATSVGQGNTDEQFF

abundance: NA
j_gene: TRBJ2-1
v_gene: TRBV5-5
d_gene: TRBD1
CDR3nt: TGTGCCAGCAGCTTGCGGGACAGGAGGGATGAGCAGTTCTTC
CDR3aa: CASSLRDRRDEQFF

abundance: many
j_gene: TRBJ1-2
v_gene: TRBV6-1
d_gene: NA
CDR3nt: TGTGCCATCGCACCGGACCCTCCGTCCACGGATGGCTACACCTTC
CDR3aa: CAIAPDPPSTDGYTF

abundance: few
j_gene: TRBJ2-1
v_gene: TRBV4-1
d_gene: NA
CDR3nt: TGCGCCAGCAGCCAAGAAGGCAGGACGGATGAGCAGTTCTTC
CDR3aa: CASSQEGRTDEQFF